The next 9 T cell receptor beta chains were all read from a single sample in a study of cytomegalovirus exposure and HLA in healthy donors. Use of 60 Vbeta and 13 Jbeta primers characterized the PCR. Assay: immunoSEQ multiplex PCR; the TCRdb copy retains only in-frame clones and omits some. Recorded for this sample: about 77,000 clones. Material: PBMCs. These receptor sequences come from a man between 45 and 60 years old in good health and CMV-seropositive.

The chain joins TRBV19 to TRBJ2-1; D call uncertain. Germline CDR1 LNHDA, CDR2 SQIVND (reference sequence). The CDR3 is 13 amino acids. V was shortened by 4 bases and J by 5 bases, with 9 bases between the two germline ends. The CDR3 loop reads CASSTGSHNEQFF. CDR3 in DNA: TGTGCCAGTAGTACCGGGTCACACAATGAGCAGTTCTTC.

The chain carries TRBV5-1 and TRBJ1-1; 7 bases are a match to TRBD1. V was pared by 0 bases and J by 5 bases, with 4 bases of the junction left unmatched. The CDR3 is made up of 14 amino acids. The V gene's germline CDR1 is SGHRS and CDR2 YFSETQ. CDR3 amino acids: CASSLAQTGTEAFF. Written as DNA, the CDR3 is TGCGCCAGCAGCTTGGCCCAGACAGGGACTGAAGCTTTCTTT.

The J gene is TRBJ1-1, the V gene TRBV27; a possible D gene is TRBD1 (5 bases). With 2 bases removed from V and 5 bases from J, the gap between germline ends came to 12 bases. The CDR3 covers 14 residues. Germline CDR1 MNHEY, CDR2 SMNVEV (reference sequence). The CDR3 DNA follows: TGTGCCAGCAGTTTAATTAGGGGATGGACTGAAGCTTTCTTT. Translating it yields CASSLIRGWTEAFF.

CDR3 in amino acids: CASSSTGSYGYTF. CDR3 coding DNA: TGTGCCAGCAGCTCCACAGGGAGCTATGGCTACACCTTC. V usage is TRBV5-6 and J usage is TRBJ1-2; a possible D gene is TRBD1 (6 bases). The germline V gene has CDR1 SGHDT and CDR2 YYEEEE. CDR3 size: 13 residues. V shed 3 bases and J shed 4 bases, with 10 bases lying between them.

V gene TRBV28 combines with J gene TRBJ1-1; the D gene is possibly TRBD1 (6 bases). V was pared by 5 bases and J by 0 bases, with 16 bases between. The germline V gene has CDR1 MDHEN and CDR2 SYDVKM. This CDR3 has 16 residues. The CDR3 sequence is CASSPSDGGVNTEAFF. In nucleotides, the CDR3 is TGTGCCAGCAGTCCTTCTGATGGGGGCGTGAACACTGAAGCTTTCTTT. Variable domain in full (rest from reference TRBV28 and TRBJ1-1): DVKVTQSSRYLVKRTGEKVFLECVQDMDHENMFWYRQDPGLGLRLIYFSYDVKMKEKGDIPEGYSVSREKKERFSLILESASTNQTSMYLCASSPSDGGVNTEAFFGQGTRLTVV.

The rearrangement links TRBV4-1 to TRBJ2-3; 9 bases are a match to TRBD2. With V trimmed by 4 bases and J by 0 bases, 11 bases remained unmatched. This CDR3 comprises 18 residues. Germline V gene sequence: CDR1 MGHRA, CDR2 YSYEKL. CDR3 bases: TGCGCCAGCAGCCGTCTGGTCGGACTAGCGATTAGCACAGATACGCAGTATTTT. This translates into CASSRLVGLAISTDTQYF.

The chain combines TRBV6-5 with TRBJ2-2; TRBD2 matches at 8 bases. The CDR3 runs to 15 residues. The V gene's germline CDR1 is MNHEY and CDR2 SVGAGI. Losses at the gene ends were 3 bases for V and 6 bases for J; bases not matched to a gene: 6. CDR3 in DNA: TGTGCCAGCAGTTATGCATCCGGGGGGGCCGGGGAGCTGTTTTTT. It codes for CASSYASGGAGELFF.

This chain joins TRBV19 and TRBJ1-1, with D maybe TRBD1 (6 bases). Germline CDR1 and CDR2: LNHDA and SQIVND (reference sequence). The CDR3 is made up of 12 amino acids. The germline V and J ends were trimmed by 8 bases and 1 base, with 8 bases remaining between them. In nucleotides, the CDR3 is TGTGCCAGTGCCAGGGGGAACACTGAAGCTTTCTTT. This encodes CASARGNTEAFF.

This chain uses TRBV2 with TRBJ1-1, with TRBD1 as a possible D gene (6 bases). The V end lost 5 bases, the J end lost 2 bases, and 9 bases lay between the germline ends. Germline V CDR1 and CDR2: SNHLY, FYNNEI. The CDR3 contains 13 residues. Written as DNA, the CDR3 is TGTGCCAGCAGTCCCAGGGGTAACACTGAAGCTTTCTTT. It translates to CASSPRGNTEAFF.